This T cell receptor (beta chain) was captured by sequencing in a study of breast tumors, draining lymph nodes, adjacent tissues. MiXCR was run by TCRdb on the multiplex PCR reads, yielding one entry per CDR3 protein. The table lists 290,000 or so distinct CDR3 sequences, around 31% of them singletons. Many counts were recorded for this clonotype. Breast cancer patients provided tissue from their axillary draining lymph nodes. The CDR3 is made up of 14 amino acids. The germline V gene has CDR1 SGHTA and CDR2 FQGNSA. Between the trimmed V and J ends, which lost 1 base and 0 bases, there was a span of 7 bases.

This sequence originates from a female donor with breast cancer. Some clones in this sample may be carry-over from other donors' samples. V and J are TRBV7-2 and TRBJ2-7; D gene uncertain. The sequenced sample was axillary lymph node tissue. CDR3 sequence (DNA): TGTGCCAGCAGCTTAGTCAGGAACTCCTACGAGCAGTACTTC. This translates into CASSLVRNSYEQYF.